A selection of T cell receptor beta chains follows, all from one sample in a study of neurological immune-mediated disorders. TCRdb itself ran the 5' RACE reads through MiXCR, one entry per CDR3 protein. The sample yields approximately 100,000 distinct CDR3 sequences, around 3.5% seen once. Sequencing was performed on PBMCs. These receptor sequences come from a woman between 50 and 59 years old with multiple sclerosis. The CDR3 runs from the conserved cysteine through the conserved F or W. D genes are given only for firm matches. Size is stated for part of the rows, as once, few or many counts, or as a class when the clone is expanded.

v_gene	abundance	j_gene	d_gene	CDR3aa	CDR3nt
TRBV5-1	many	TRBJ1-3	.	CASSLLRAGNTIYF	TGCGCCAGCAGCTTACTTAGGGCTGGAAACACCATATATTTT
TRBV6-6	.	TRBJ1-6	.	CASSPQGNNSTLNF	TGTGCCAGCAGCCCCCAGGGTAATAATTCAACCCTCAACTTT
TRBV20-1	many	TRBJ2-3	.	CSANGDRTGTQYF	TGCAGTGCTAACGGGGACCGCACTGGTACGCAGTATTTT
TRBV2	.	TRBJ1-6	.	CASKGDYNSPLHF	TGTGCCAGCAAAGGGGACTACAATTCACCCCTCCACTTT
TRBV7-5	many	TRBJ2-3	.	CISVPEAPCAMRAGDSTDTQYF	.
TRBV6-5	many	TRBJ2-7	TRBD2	CASSYGGEICF	TGTGCCAGCAGTTACGGGGGGGAGATCTGCTTC
TRBV5-5	many	TRBJ1-6	.	CASTMGTGYSPLHF	TGTGCCAGCACCATGGGAACGGGGTATTCACCCCTCCACTTT
TRBV5-1	many	TRBJ2-5	TRBD1	CASSLSVDRTLETQYF	TGCGCCAGCAGCTTGTCGGTGGACAGGACCTTGGAGACCCAGTACTTC
TRBV6-5	many	TRBJ1-1	TRBD1	CASSYRTGGNGAFF	TGTGCCAGCAGTTACAGGACAGGGGGCAATGGAGCTTTCTTT
TRBV9	few	TRBJ1-2	.	CASSYEGRIGGYTF	TGTGCCAGCAGCTACGAAGGGCGGATCGGTGGCTACACCTTC
TRBV5-1	many	TRBJ2-2	.	CASSSVVAGTGELFF	TGCGCCAGCAGCTCGGTAGTTGCGGGCACCGGGGAGCTGTTTTTT
TRBV5-1	many	TRBJ1-1	.	CASSLEGRDTEAFF	TGCGCCAGCAGCTTGGAGGGCAGGGACACTGAAGCTTTCTTT
TRBV4-3	many	TRBJ2-1	.	CASSQAGVGAYNEQFF	TGCGCCAGCAGCCAAGCCGGGGTGGGGGCCTACAATGAGCAGTTCTTC
TRBV11-2	.	TRBJ1-2	.	CASSLAQGYGYTF	TGTGCCAGCAGCTTAGCGCAGGGGTATGGCTACACCTTC
TRBV7-2	many	TRBJ2-6	.	CASRAGANVLTF	TGTGCCAGCAGAGCTGGGGCCAACGTCCTGACTTTC
TRBV7-9	many	TRBJ1-5	.	CASSLGQGIQPQHF	TGTGCCAGCAGCTTAGGGCAGGGAATTCAGCCCCAGCATTTT
TRBV7-6	many	TRBJ1-1	.	CASSGDFDGGLNTEAFF	TGTGCCAGCAGCGGGGATTTTGACGGGGGCCTGAACACTGAAGCTTTCTTT
TRBV6-5	few	TRBJ1-2	TRBD1	CASNDRGRVGYTF	TGTGCCAGCAATGACAGGGGGCGGGTTGGCTACACCTTC
TRBV6-2/TRBV6-3	many	TRBJ2-6	.	CASSYNSGANVLTF	TGTGCCAGCAGTTACAACTCTGGGGCCAACGTCCTGACTTTC
TRBV27	many	TRBJ1-1	.	CASILGWDPEAAFF	TGTGCCAGCATCCTCGGGTGGGATCCCGAAGCGGCTTTCTTT